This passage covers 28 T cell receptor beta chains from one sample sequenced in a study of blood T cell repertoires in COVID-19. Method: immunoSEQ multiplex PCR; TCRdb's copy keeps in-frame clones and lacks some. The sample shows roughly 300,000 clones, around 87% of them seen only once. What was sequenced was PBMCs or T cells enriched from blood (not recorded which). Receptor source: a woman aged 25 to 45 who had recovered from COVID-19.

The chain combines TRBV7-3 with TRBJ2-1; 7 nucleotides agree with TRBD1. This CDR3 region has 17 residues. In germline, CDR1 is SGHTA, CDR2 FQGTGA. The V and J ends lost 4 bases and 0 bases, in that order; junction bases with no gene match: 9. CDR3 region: CASSSLSRTGSYNEQFF. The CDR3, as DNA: TGTGCCAGCAGCTCCTTATCAAGGACAGGCTCCTACAATGAGCAGTTCTTC.

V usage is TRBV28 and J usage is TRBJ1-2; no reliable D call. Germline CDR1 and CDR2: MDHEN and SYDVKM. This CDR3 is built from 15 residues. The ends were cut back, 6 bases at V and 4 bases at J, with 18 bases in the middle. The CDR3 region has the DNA TGTGCCAGCAGCCAGACGACTAGGGAAACCTATGGCTACACCTTC. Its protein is CASSQTTRETYGYTF.

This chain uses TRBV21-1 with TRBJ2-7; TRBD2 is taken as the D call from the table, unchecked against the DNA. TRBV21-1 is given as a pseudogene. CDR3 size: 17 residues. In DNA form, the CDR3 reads TGTGCCAGCAGCACAAGTAGATTGAGTGTTACCTCCTACGAGCAGTACTTC. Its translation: CASSTSRLSVTSYEQYF.

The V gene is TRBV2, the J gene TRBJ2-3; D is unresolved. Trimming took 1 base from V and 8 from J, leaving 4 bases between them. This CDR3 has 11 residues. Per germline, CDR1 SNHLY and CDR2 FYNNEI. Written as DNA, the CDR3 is TGTGCCAGCAGTGAAGGTAGTACGCAGTATTTT. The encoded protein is CASSEGSTQYF.

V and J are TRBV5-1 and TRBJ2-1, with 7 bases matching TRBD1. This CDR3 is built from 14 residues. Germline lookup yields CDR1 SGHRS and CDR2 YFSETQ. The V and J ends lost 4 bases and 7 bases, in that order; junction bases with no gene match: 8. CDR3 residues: CASSPGQYANEQFF. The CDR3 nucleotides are TGCGCCAGCAGCCCGGGACAGTATGCGAATGAGCAGTTCTTC. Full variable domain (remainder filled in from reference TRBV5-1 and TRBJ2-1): KAGVTQTPRYLIKTRGQQVTLSCSPISGHRSVSWYQQTPGQGLQFLFEYFSETQRNKGNFPGRFSGRQFSNSRSEMNVSTLELGDSALYLCASSPGQYANEQFFGPGTRLTVL.

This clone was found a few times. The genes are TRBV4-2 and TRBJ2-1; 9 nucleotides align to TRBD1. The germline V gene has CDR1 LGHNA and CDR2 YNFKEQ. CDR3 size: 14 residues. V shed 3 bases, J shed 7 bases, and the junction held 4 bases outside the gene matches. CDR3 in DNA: TGTGCCAGCAGCCACCCCGGGACAGGGAATGAGCAGTTCTTC. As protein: CASSHPGTGNEQFF.

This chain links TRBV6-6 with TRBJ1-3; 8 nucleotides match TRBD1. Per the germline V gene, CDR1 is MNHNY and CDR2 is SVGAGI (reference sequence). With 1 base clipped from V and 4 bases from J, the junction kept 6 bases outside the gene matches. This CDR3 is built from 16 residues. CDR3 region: CASSYYPDRGGNTIYF. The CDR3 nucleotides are TGTGCCAGCAGTTACTATCCCGACAGGGGAGGAAACACCATATATTTT.

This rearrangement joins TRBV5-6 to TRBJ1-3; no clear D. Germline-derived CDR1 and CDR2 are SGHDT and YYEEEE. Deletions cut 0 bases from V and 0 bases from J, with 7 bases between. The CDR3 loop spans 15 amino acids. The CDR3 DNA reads TGTGCCAGCAGCTTGGGCGGAAGCTCTGGAAACACCATATATTTT. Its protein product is CASSLGGSSGNTIYF.

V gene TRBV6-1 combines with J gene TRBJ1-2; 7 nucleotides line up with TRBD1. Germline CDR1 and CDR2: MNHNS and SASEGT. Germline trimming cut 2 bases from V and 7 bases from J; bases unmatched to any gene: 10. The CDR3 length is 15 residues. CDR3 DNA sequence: TGTGCCAGCAGTGAATCCCCGGGACAGCCCTCTGGCTACACCTTC. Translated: CASSESPGQPSGYTF.

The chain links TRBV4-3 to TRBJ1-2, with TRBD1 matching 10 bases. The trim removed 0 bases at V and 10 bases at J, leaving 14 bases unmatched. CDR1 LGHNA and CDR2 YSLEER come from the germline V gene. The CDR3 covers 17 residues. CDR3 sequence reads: CASSQEPPDRGLFYYTF. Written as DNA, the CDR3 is TGCGCCAGCAGCCAAGAACCTCCAGACAGGGGGCTGTTTTACTACACCTTC.

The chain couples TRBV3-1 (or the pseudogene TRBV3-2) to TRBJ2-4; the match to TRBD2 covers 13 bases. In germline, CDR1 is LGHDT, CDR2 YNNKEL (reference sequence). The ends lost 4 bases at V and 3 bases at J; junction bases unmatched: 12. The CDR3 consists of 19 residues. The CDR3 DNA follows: TGTGCCAGCAGCCGCCGACTAGCGGGGGGCGAGGGAGTCAAAAACATTCAGTACTTC. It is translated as CASSRRLAGGEGVKNIQYF.

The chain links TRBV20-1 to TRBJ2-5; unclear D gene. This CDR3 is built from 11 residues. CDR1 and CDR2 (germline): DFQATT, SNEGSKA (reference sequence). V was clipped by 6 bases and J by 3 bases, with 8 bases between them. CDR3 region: CSADWKETQYF. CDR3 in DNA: TGCAGTGCCGACTGGAAAGAGACCCAGTACTTC.

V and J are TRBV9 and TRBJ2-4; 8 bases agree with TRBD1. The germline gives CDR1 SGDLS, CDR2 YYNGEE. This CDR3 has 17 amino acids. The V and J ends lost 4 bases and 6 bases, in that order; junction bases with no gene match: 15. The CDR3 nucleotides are TGTGCCAGCAGCCAGATACCCGGACAGGGTTTGGGAAACATTCAGTACTTC. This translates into CASSQIPGQGLGNIQYF.

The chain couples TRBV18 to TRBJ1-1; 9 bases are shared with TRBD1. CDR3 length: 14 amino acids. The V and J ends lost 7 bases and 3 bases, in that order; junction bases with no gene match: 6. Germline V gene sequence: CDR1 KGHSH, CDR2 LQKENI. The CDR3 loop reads CASLQGARDTEAFF. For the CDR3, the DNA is TGTGCCAGCTTACAGGGGGCGCGGGACACTGAAGCTTTCTTT.

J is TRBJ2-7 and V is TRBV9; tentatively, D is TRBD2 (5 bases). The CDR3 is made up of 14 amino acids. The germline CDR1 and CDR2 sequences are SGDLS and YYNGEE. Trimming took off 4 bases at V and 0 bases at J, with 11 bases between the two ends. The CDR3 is CASSQDGLSYEQYF. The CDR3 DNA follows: TGTGCCAGCAGCCAGGACGGACTCTCCTACGAGCAGTACTTC.

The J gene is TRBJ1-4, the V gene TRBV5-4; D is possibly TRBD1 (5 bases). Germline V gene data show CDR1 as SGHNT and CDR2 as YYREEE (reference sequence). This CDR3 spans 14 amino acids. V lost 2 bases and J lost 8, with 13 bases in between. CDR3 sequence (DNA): TGTGCCAGCAGCTTTCAGGGAGGAGTCGAAAAACTGTTTTTT. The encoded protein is CASSFQGGVEKLFF.

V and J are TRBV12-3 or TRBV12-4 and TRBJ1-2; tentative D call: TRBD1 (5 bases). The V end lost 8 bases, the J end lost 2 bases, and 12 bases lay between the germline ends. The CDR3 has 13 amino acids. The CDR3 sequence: CASADSYNYGYTF. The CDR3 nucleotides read TGTGCCAGCGCCGACAGTTACAACTATGGCTACACCTTC.

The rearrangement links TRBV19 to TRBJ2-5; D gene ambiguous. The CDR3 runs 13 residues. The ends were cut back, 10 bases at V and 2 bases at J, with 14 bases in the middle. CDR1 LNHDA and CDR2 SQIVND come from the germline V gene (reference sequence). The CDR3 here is CATSRDIQETQYF. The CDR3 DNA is TGTGCCACCTCCAGAGACATTCAAGAGACCCAGTACTTC.

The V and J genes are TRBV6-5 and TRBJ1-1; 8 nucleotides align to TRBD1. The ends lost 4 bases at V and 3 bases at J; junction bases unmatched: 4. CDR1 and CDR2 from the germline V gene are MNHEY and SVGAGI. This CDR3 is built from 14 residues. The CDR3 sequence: CASSLTGADTEAFF. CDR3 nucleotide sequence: TGTGCCAGCAGTTTGACAGGGGCAGACACTGAAGCTTTCTTT.

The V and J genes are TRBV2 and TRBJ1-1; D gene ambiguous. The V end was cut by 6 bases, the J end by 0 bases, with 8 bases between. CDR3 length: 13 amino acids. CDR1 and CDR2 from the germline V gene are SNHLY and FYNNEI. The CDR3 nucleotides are TGTGCCAGCAGGTCACAGCTGAACACTGAAGCTTTCTTT. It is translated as CASRSQLNTEAFF.

Here the CDR3 DNA reads TGTGCCAGTACTCCAGGGTTGCCGTCTAATGAAAAACTGTTTTTT. It specifies CASTPGLPSNEKLFF. The rearrangement uses TRBV19 and TRBJ1-4; TRBD1 might be the D (5 bases). CDR1 LNHDA and CDR2 SQIVND come from the germline V gene (reference sequence). Trimming cost V 7 bases and J 3 bases, with 15 bases left between them. CDR3 length: 15 residues.

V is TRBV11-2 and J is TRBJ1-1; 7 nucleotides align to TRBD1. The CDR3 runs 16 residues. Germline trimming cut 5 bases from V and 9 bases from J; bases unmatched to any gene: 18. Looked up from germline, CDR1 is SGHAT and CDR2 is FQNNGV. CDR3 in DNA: TGTGCCAGCAGCCCCTTATCGCAGGGGGGACGGCAAAAAGCTTTCTTT. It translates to CASSPLSQGGRQKAFF.

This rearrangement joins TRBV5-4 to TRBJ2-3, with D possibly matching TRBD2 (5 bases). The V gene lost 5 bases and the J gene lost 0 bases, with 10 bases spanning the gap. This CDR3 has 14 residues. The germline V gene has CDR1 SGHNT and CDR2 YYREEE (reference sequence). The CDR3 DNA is TGTGCCAGCAGGGAGGACTCTAGCACAGATACGCAGTATTTT. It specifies CASREDSSTDTQYF.

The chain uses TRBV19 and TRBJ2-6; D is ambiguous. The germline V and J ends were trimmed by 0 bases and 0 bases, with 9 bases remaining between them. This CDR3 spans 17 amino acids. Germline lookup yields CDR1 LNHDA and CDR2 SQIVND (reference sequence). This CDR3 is CASSIDSWSSGANVLTF. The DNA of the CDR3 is TGTGCCAGTAGTATAGACTCTTGGAGCTCTGGGGCCAACGTCCTGACTTTC.

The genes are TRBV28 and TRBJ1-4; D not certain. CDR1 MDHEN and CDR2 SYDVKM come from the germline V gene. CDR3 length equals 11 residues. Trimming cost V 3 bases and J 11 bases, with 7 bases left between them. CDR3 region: CASSLAGKLFF. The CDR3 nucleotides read TGTGCCAGCAGTTTGGCGGGGAAACTGTTTTTT.

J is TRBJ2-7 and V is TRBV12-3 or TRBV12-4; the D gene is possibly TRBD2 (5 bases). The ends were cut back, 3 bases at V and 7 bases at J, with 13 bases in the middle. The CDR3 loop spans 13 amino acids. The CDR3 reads CASSFSRSGEQYF. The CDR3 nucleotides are TGTGCCAGCAGTTTCAGTAGATCGGGGGAGCAGTACTTC.

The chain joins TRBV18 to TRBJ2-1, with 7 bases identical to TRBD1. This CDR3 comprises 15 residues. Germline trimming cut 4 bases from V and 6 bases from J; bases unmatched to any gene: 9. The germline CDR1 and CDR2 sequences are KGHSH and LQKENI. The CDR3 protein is CASSLDRVGANEQFF. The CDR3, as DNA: TGTGCCAGCTCACTTGACAGGGTAGGGGCCAATGAGCAGTTCTTC.

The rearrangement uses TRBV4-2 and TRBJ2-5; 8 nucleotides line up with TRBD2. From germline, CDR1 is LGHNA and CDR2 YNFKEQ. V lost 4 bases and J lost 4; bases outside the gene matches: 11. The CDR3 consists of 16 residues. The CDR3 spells CASSPDGGAGGETQYF. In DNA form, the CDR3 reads TGTGCCAGCAGCCCAGACGGGGGGGCTGGGGGAGAGACCCAGTACTTC.